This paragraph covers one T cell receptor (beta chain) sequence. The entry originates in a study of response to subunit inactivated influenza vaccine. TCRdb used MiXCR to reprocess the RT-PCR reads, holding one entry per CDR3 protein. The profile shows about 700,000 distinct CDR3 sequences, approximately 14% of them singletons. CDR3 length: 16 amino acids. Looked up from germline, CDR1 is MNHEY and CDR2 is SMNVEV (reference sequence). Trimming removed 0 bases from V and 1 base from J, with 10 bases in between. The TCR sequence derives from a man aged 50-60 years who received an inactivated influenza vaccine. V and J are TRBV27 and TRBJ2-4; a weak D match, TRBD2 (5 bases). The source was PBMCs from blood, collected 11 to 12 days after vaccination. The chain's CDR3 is CASSLSGVVAKNIQYF. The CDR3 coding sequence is TGTGCCAGCAGTTTATCCGGGGTCGTGGCCAAAAACATTCAGTACTTC.